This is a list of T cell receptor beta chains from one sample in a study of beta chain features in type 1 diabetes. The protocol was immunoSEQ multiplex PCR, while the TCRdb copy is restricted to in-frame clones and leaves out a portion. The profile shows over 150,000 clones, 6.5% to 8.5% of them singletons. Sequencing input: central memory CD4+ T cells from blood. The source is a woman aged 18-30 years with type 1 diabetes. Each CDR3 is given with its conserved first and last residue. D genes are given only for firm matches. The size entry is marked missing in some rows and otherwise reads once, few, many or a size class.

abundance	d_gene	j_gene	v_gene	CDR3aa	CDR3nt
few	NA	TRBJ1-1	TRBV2	CASGSQGAFEAFF	TGTGCCAGCGGATCACAGGGCGCGTTTGAAGCTTTCTTT
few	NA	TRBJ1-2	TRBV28	CASSGTLDGYTF	TGTGCCAGCAGCGGGACTTTGGATGGCTACACCTTC
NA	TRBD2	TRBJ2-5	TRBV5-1	CASNRGGSGQETQYF	TGCGCCAGCAACCGCGGGGGGTCGGGCCAAGAGACCCAGTACTTC
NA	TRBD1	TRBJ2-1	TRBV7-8	CASSITYLGTGSYNEQFF	TGTGCCAGCAGCATAACCTACCTGGGGACAGGCTCCTACAATGAGCAGTTCTTC
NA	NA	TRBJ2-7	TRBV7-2	CASSSYERSYEQYF	TGTGCCAGCAGCTCCTACGAGCGATCCTACGAGCAGTACTTC
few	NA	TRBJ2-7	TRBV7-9	CASSLAVRPGEQYF	TGTGCCAGCAGCTTAGCTGTCAGGCCCGGAGAGCAGTACTTC
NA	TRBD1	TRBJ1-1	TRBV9	CASSVGATGGFANTEAFF	TGTGCCAGCAGCGTAGGAGCGACAGGGGGATTCGCTAACACTGAAGCTTTCTTT
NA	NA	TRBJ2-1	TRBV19	CASRWIGGAYNEQFF	TGTGCCAGTAGATGGATCGGGGGAGCCTACAATGAGCAGTTCTTC
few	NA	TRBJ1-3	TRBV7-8	CASSLTDTGRNTIYF	TGTGCCAGCAGCTTAACGGACACAGGTCGAAACACCATATATTTT
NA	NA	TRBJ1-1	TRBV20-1	CSASHTEAFF	TGCAGTGCCTCCCACACGGAAGCTTTCTTT
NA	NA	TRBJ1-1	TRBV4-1	CASSHEEKSEAFF	TGCGCCAGCAGCCATGAGGAGAAGAGTGAAGCTTTCTTT
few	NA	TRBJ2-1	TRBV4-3	CASSQGSHEQFF	TGCGCCAGCAGCCAAGGGAGCCATGAGCAGTTCTTC
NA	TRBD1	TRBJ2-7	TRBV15	CATRRQGTYEQYF	TGTGCCACCCGACGACAGGGCACCTACGAGCAGTACTTC
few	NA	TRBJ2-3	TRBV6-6	CASSLSRDSQDTQYF	TGTGCCAGCAGTCTAAGCAGGGACTCGCAGGATACGCAGTATTTT
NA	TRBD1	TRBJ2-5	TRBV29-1	CSVEGQGWTETQYF	TGCAGCGTTGAAGGACAGGGGTGGACGGAGACCCAGTACTTC
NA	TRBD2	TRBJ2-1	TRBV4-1	CASSQPSGGVNEQFF	TGCGCCAGCAGCCAACCAAGCGGGGGGGTCAATGAGCAGTTCTTC
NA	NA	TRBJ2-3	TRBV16	CASSQSRGIGDTQYF	TGTGCCAGCAGCCAATCGAGGGGGATTGGAGATACGCAGTATTTT
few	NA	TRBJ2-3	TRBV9	CASSEGVQPSTDTQYF	TGTGCCAGCAGCGAAGGGGTTCAGCCTAGCACAGATACGCAGTATTTT
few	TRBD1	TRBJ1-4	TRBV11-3	CASRATGANEKLFF	TGTGCCAGCCGAGCGACAGGGGCTAATGAAAAACTGTTTTTT
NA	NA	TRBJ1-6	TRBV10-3	CAIRSQANSLHF	TGTGCCATCAGATCACAGGCGAACTCCCTCCACTTT
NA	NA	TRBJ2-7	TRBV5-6	CASSLGLATYEQYF	TGTGCCAGCAGCTTGGGGCTAGCGACCTACGAGCAGTACTTC
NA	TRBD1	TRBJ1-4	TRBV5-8	CASSSDRTNEKLFF	TGTGCCAGCAGCTCGGACAGGACTAATGAAAAACTGTTTTTT
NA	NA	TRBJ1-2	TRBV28	CASSLSRLANYGYTF	TGTGCCAGCAGTTTATCGCGGTTAGCTAACTATGGCTACACCTTC
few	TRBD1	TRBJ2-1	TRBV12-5	CASGLVGTGGEQFF	TGTGCTAGTGGTTTGGTAGGGACAGGGGGTGAGCAGTTCTTC
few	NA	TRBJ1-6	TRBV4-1	CASSQERSLGRRPLHF	TGCGCCAGCAGCCAAGAGCGGTCCCTGGGTCGTCGGCCCCTCCACTTT
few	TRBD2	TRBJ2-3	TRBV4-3	CASSQAQAGGQDTQYF	TGCGCCAGCAGCCAAGCTCAAGCGGGAGGACAAGATACGCAGTATTTT
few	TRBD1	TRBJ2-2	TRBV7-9	CASRSGTGANGELFF	TGTGCCAGCAGGTCCGGGACAGGAGCGAACGGGGAGCTGTTTTTT
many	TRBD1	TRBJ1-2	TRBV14	CASSDRGSYGYTF	TGTGCCAGCAGCGACAGGGGATCCTATGGCTACACCTTC
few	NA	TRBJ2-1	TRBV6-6	CASTPPNSNEQFF	TGTGCCAGCACCCCCCCCAACTCCAATGAGCAGTTCTTC
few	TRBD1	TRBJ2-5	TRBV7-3	CASSSGPGQGGETQYF	TGTGCCAGCAGCTCCGGGCCGGGACAGGGTGGCGAGACCCAGTACTTC
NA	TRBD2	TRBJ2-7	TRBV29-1	CSVATTSGISYEQYF	TGCAGCGTTGCCACCACTAGCGGGATCTCCTACGAGCAGTACTTC
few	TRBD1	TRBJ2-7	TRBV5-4	CASRDRGAYEQYF	TGTGCCAGCCGGGACAGGGGAGCCTACGAGCAGTACTTC
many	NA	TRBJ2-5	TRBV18	CASSQGSQETQYF	TGTGCCAGCTCCCAGGGGAGCCAAGAGACCCAGTACTTC
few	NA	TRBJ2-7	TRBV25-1	CASSSEGVIYEQYF	TGTGCCAGCAGCAGCGAGGGGGTAATCTACGAGCAGTACTTC
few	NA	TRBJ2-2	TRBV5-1	CASSKTGPWGTGELFF	TGCGCCAGCAGCAAAACAGGGCCCTGGGGCACCGGGGAGCTGTTTTTT
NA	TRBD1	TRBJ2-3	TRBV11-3	CASSLGQGASLDTQYF	TGTGCCAGCAGCCTCGGACAGGGGGCGAGTTTGGATACGCAGTATTTT
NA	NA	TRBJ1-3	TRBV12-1	CASRAFRGTGNTIYF	TGTGCCAGCAGGGCCTTCAGGGGAACTGGAAACACCATATATTTT
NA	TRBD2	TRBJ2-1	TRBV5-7	CASSFASGGFGYEQFF	TGTGCCAGCAGCTTTGCTAGCGGGGGATTTGGTTATGAGCAGTTCTTC
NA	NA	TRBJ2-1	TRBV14	CASSHGTYSYNEQFF	TGTGCCAGCAGCCACGGGACTTACTCCTACAATGAGCAGTTCTTC
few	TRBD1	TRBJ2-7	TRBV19	CASTPRDRANEQYF	TGTGCCAGTACCCCAAGGGACAGGGCGAATGAGCAGTACTTC
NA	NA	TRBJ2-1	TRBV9	CASSAGSYNEQFF	TGTGCCAGCAGCGCAGGCTCCTACAATGAGCAGTTCTTC
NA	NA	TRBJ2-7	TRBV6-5	CASSYAAGLYEQYF	TGTGCCAGCAGTTACGCAGCGGGTCTCTACGAGCAGTACTTC
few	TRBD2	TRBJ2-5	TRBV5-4	CASSSEGGPWETQYF	TGTGCCAGCAGCTCTGAGGGAGGGCCTTGGGAGACCCAGTACTTC